The source of this T cell receptor beta chain is a study of blood T cell repertoires in COVID-19. Whole-study context: COVID-19 samples collected from the United States, Italy and Spain covered acute and convalescent phases. T cells, B-cell-depleted T cells, or PBMCs supplied cDNA or gDNA.

In the source study's methods: Researchers report that nucleated cell counts were estimated from reference gene primer amplification. Sequencing was performed with immunoSEQ multiplex PCR; in TCRdb, only in-frame clones are kept and a portion is missing. That table gives V, J and clone size, and the DNA gave D and trimming. This sample has under 70,000 clones, with around 87% found just once. After removal of 6 bases from V and 4 bases from J, the junction contained 5 bases not matched to a gene. The CDR3 extends over 15 amino acids. Germline CDR1 MDHEN, CDR2 SYDVKM. Input material: peripheral blood. This clonotype originated in a man aged 55 to 70 with active COVID-19. The chain has TRBV28 and TRBJ2-1, with 11 bases aligning to TRBD2. CDR3 protein: CASRISGRDYNEQFF. The CDR3 DNA follows: TGTGCCAGCAGAATTAGCGGGAGGGATTACAATGAGCAGTTCTTC.